This T cell receptor beta chain was retrieved from a study of blood T cells in healthy people across ages. CDR3 length equals 14 residues. Trimming cost V 6 bases and J 2 bases, with 17 bases left between them. CDR1 is DFQATT, CDR2 SNEGSKA, per germline (reference sequence). A J-beta primer mix and a sample-barcoded 5' primer were used in a second PCR of about 7 to 12 cycles. A template-switch adaptor with 12 random nucleotides tagged each cDNA molecule. Via MiXCR, TCRdb re-called the 5' RACE reads, giving one row per CDR3 protein. Counted here are about 800,000 distinct CDR3 sequences, around 25% occurring once; the ten biggest clones make up more than 3%. This clonotype was found a few times. Another study also made use of these data, one on T cells of mothers and their children. That investigation notes: Around 3 million TCR beta reads per child versus over 9 million per mother. Overlap ran slightly, non-significantly higher for related than unrelated mother-child pairs.

Sequencing input: blood. The clonotype comes from a boy aged 5-17 years in good health. The chain combines TRBV20-1 with TRBJ2-7, with D possibly being TRBD1 (9 bases). The CDR3 spells CSAGGGTGTYEQYF. CDR3 bases: TGCAGTGCCGGGGGGGGGACAGGGACCTACGAGCAGTACTTC.